This TCR beta chain derives from a study of identical twins. Overall study results and limits: Researchers reported weaker excess twin sharing in beta out-of-frame sequences. Low generation-probability sequences were in excess among twin-shared out-of-frame alpha sequences.

CDR1 is LGHNA, CDR2 YSLEER, per germline. The V and J ends lost 0 bases and 4 bases, in that order; junction bases with no gene match: 9. This CDR3 comprises 16 residues. TCRdb re-called the 5' RACE reads through MiXCR, storing one row per CDR3 protein. Of about 660,000 distinct CDR3 sequences in the sample, under 9% were seen once. A note on this clonotype: No antigen is known for it.

These records were also assigned to another study, of yellow fever vaccine responses in identical twins. That source reports: Vaccine-induced T cell responses in twins were reportedly observed to appear partly convergent, partly personalized.

The sequenced sample consisted of PBMCs. The rearrangement links TRBV4-3 to TRBJ2-7; TRBD2 matches 7 bases. The TCR was taken from a woman under 30 in good health. The chain's CDR3 is CASSQEGGRAEYEQYF. The CDR3 coding sequence is TGCGCCAGCAGCCAAGAAGGAGGGAGGGCCGAATACGAGCAGTACTTC.